The 23 T cell receptor beta chains below were found in one sample sequenced in a study of OX40 agonist ivuxolimab in advanced cancers. The data were produced by immunoSEQ multiplex PCR, yet TCRdb's version contains in-frame clones alone and is incomplete. The data hold 70,000 to 95,000 clones, with under 95% observed a single time. This sample comprised CD4+ or CD8+ T cells sorted from blood, obtained in a trial of the OX40 agonist ivuxolimab. All receptors come from an adult with an advanced solid tumor such as melanoma, head and neck, liver or kidney cancer.

The chain employs TRBV27 and TRBJ1-2; D possibly corresponds to TRBD1 (5 bases). Germline V gene sequence: CDR1 MNHEY, CDR2 SMNVEV (reference sequence). Trimming stripped 2 bases from V and 7 bases from J, with 11 bases between. This CDR3 has 13 amino acids. CDR3 region: CASSLEGVGGYTF. In DNA, the CDR3 is TGTGCCAGCAGTTTAGAAGGGGTGGGTGGCTACACCTTC.

The chain has TRBV6-1 and TRBJ2-2, with a weak D call TRBD1 (5 bases). CDR3 size: 15 residues. V gave up 4 bases and J gave up 5 bases, with 14 bases separating them. CDR1 is MNHNS, CDR2 SASEGT, per germline. The CDR3 DNA reads TGTGCCAGCAGTGTTGACAGTGGTACAACCGGGGAGCTGTTTTTT. This gives the protein CASSVDSGTTGELFF.

The chain combines TRBV5-4 with TRBJ2-3, with TRBD1 identical over 10 bases. Trimming took 4 bases from V and 1 from J; bases not matched to a gene: 6. The CDR3 consists of 16 residues. Looked up from germline, CDR1 is SGHNT and CDR2 is YYREEE (reference sequence). The CDR3 region has the DNA TGTGCCAGCAGCCCACCAGGGACAGGGGGCACAGATACGCAGTATTTT. Translation gives CASSPPGTGGTDTQYF.

The chain carries TRBV11-2 and TRBJ2-5, with no clear D. The V gene lost 5 bases and the J gene lost 3 bases, with 10 bases spanning the gap. Germline loops: CDR1 SGHAT, CDR2 FQNNGV. This CDR3 spans 13 amino acids. The CDR3 coding sequence is TGTGCCAGCAGCGGCGGCCGGGAAGAGACCCAGTACTTC. Translation: CASSGGREETQYF.

This clone was detected only a few times. The rearrangement joins TRBV2 to TRBJ2-7; 7 bases match TRBD2. CDR3 length equals 13 residues. Germline CDR1 SNHLY, CDR2 FYNNEI. J was trimmed by 6 bases and V by 7 bases; bases with no gene match: 9. In DNA form, the CDR3 reads TGTGCCAGCATGTTTGCGGGAGTTACCGAGCAGTACTTC. Encoded protein: CASMFAGVTEQYF.

This clone appeared a single time. The V gene is TRBV9, the J gene TRBJ2-7; 9 bases line up with TRBD2. This CDR3 spans 15 amino acids. From germline, CDR1 is SGDLS and CDR2 YYNGEE. After removal of 3 bases from V and 2 bases from J, the junction contained 6 bases not matched to a gene. The CDR3 DNA follows: TGTGCCAGCAGCGCCGGACTAGCGAGGGCCTACGAGCAGTACTTC. Its translation is CASSAGLARAYEQYF.

The CDR3 loop is CAWSLLWGGEQFF. DNA for the CDR3: TGTGCCTGGAGCCTACTATGGGGGGGTGAGCAGTTCTTC. The chain has TRBV30 and TRBJ2-1, with 7 bases that match TRBD2. This CDR3 is built from 13 residues. Trimming cost V 3 bases and J 9 bases; bases outside gene matches: 8. CDR1 and CDR2 from the germline V gene are GTSNPN and SVGIG (reference sequence). The full variable domain, in which reference TRBV30 and TRBJ2-1 provide the parts outside the CDR3, is SQTIHQWPATLVQPVGSPLSLECTVEGTSNPNLYWYRQAAGRGLQLLFYSVGIGQISSEVPQNLSASRPQDRQFILSSKKLLLSDSGFYLCAWSLLWGGEQFFGPGTRLTVL.

The V gene is TRBV10-1, the J gene TRBJ2-7, with 12 bases lining up with TRBD2. With 6 bases clipped from V and 6 bases from J, the junction kept 12 bases outside the gene matches. The CDR3 is 16 amino acids. Looked up from germline, CDR1 is WNHNN and CDR2 is SYGVQD (reference sequence). CDR3 protein: CASSPMTSGSVGEQYF. The CDR3 bases are TGCGCCAGCAGCCCCATGACTAGCGGGAGTGTCGGCGAGCAGTACTTC.

The chain combines TRBV11-2 with TRBJ1-1; D is uncertain. In germline, CDR1 is SGHAT, CDR2 FQNNGV. V was clipped by 5 bases and J by 0 bases, with 10 bases between them. This CDR3 has 14 amino acids. The CDR3 DNA reads as TGTGCCAGCAGCCGATACAGCATGAACACTGAAGCTTTCTTT. Amino acid sequence: CASSRYSMNTEAFF.

This chain uses TRBV6-5 with TRBJ1-2; possible D gene TRBD1, 5 bases. V lost 6 bases to trimming and J lost 6 bases, with 14 bases between them. Looked up from germline, CDR1 is MNHEY and CDR2 is SVGAGI. This CDR3 has 13 amino acids. CDR3 nucleotide sequence: TGTGCCAGCAGCCCTGACAGACTGCATGGCTACACCTTC. Its translation: CASSPDRLHGYTF.

V and J are TRBV7-2 and TRBJ2-5, with D maybe TRBD2 (6 bases). Germline V CDR1 and CDR2: SGHTA, FQGNSA. V gave up 5 bases and J gave up 2 bases, with 15 bases separating them. The CDR3 runs to 15 residues. In nucleotides, the CDR3 is TGTGCCAGCAGCCCCCAGTTGGCGGGGCAAGAGACCCAGTACTTC. It is translated as CASSPQLAGQETQYF.

J is TRBJ2-2 and V is TRBV11-3; either TRBD1 or TRBD2 may fit D (5 bases each). CDR1 and CDR2 (germline): SGHNT, YENEEA. V dropped 8 bases and J dropped 8 bases, with 18 bases sitting between them. This CDR3 spans 14 amino acids. CDR3 protein: CASAPGNGEGELFF. The CDR3 nucleotides are TGTGCCAGCGCTCCAGGGAATGGGGAGGGGGAGCTGTTTTTT.

This chain links TRBV18 with TRBJ2-7; possibly TRBD1 for D (5 bases). The CDR3 sequence is 15 residues long. V shed 0 bases and J shed 0 bases, with 9 bases lying between them. Per the germline V gene, CDR1 is KGHSH and CDR2 is LQKENI. The CDR3, as DNA: TGTGCCAGCTCACCACCGGGGCAGCCCTCCTACGAGCAGTACTTC. Protein product: CASSPPGQPSYEQYF.

The rearrangement links TRBV13 to TRBJ2-2; D possibly corresponds to TRBD1 (5 bases). Trimming cost V 5 bases and J 4 bases, with 8 bases left between them. Germline V gene data show CDR1 as PRHDT and CDR2 as FYEKMQ (reference sequence). The length of the CDR3 is 13 residues. The CDR3 protein is CASSPRVTGELFF. The CDR3 region has the DNA TGTGCCAGCAGCCCCAGGGTCACCGGGGAGCTGTTTTTT.

V gene TRBV6-6 combines with J gene TRBJ1-4; no clear D. The CDR3 spans 15 residues. CDR1 is MNHNY and CDR2 is SVGAGI in the germline V gene (reference sequence). The V end was cut by 6 bases, the J end by 8 bases, with 19 bases between. CDR3 in DNA: TGTGCCAGCAGCGTGGCCCCCCAGTCTGGGGAAAAACTGTTTTTT. Translated, it gives CASSVAPQSGEKLFF.

Here the CDR3 DNA reads TGTGCCAGCAGTTATTTCGGGGAGCTGTTTTTT. Translation: CASSYFGELFF. The chain couples TRBV6-5 to TRBJ2-2; D unclear. From germline, CDR1 is MNHEY and CDR2 SVGAGI. CDR3 length: 11 amino acids. Trimming stripped 3 bases from V and 7 bases from J, with 3 bases between.

For the CDR3, the DNA is TGTGCCACTCAGCGAGGTGGAAACACCATATATTTT. Amino acids: CATQRGGNTIYF. V gene TRBV6-6 combines with J gene TRBJ1-3; no clear D. The CDR3 sequence is 12 residues long. Trimming took 10 bases from V and 3 from J, leaving 10 bases between them. Per germline, CDR1 MNHNY and CDR2 SVGAGI (reference sequence).

The CDR3 spells CASSKVGGLSPLHF. The CDR3 DNA reads as TGTGCCAGCAGCAAGGTAGGGGGGCTTTCACCCCTCCACTTT. The rearrangement uses TRBV11-1 and TRBJ1-6, with a tentative D call TRBD1 (6 bases). V lost 5 bases and J 9 bases, leaving 14 bases between the germline ends. The CDR3 is 14 residues long. Germline V gives CDR1 SGHAT, CDR2 FQDESV (reference sequence).

J is TRBJ1-2 and V is TRBV2, with 12 bases that match TRBD1. The germline V gene has CDR1 SNHLY and CDR2 FYNNEI. Losses at the gene ends were 4 bases for V and 4 bases for J; bases not matched to a gene: 4. The CDR3 is made up of 15 amino acids. In DNA form, the CDR3 reads TGTGCCAGCAGTGGAGGGACAGGGGGCGTCTATGGCTACACCTTC. Translation gives CASSGGTGGVYGYTF.

CDR3 DNA: TGTGCCAGCAGTGAAGCGGGCCTCTATGGCTACACCTTC. Its translation: CASSEAGLYGYTF. The chain combines TRBV2 with TRBJ1-2, with unresolved D. Germline CDR1 and CDR2: SNHLY and FYNNEI. V dropped 0 bases and J dropped 4 bases, with 6 bases sitting between them. The CDR3 is made up of 13 amino acids. Full variable domain (rest looked up from reference TRBV2 and TRBJ1-2): EPEVTQTPSHQVTQMGQEVILRCVPISNHLYFYWYRQILGQKVEFLVSFYNNEISEKSEIFDDQFSVERPDGSNFTLKIRSTKLEDSAMYFCASSEAGLYGYTFGSGTRLTVV.

This chain links TRBV5-1 with TRBJ1-5; 7 bases agree with TRBD1. The V segment lost 0 bases and the J segment 1 base; nucleotides outside the gene matches: 1. The CDR3 length is 15 residues. Germline V gives CDR1 SGHRS, CDR2 YFSETQ. The CDR3 loop is CASSLGQGSNQPQHF. The CDR3 region has the DNA TGCGCCAGCAGCTTGGGACAGGGAAGCAATCAGCCCCAGCATTTT.

The J gene is TRBJ1-3, the V gene TRBV2, with D possibly being TRBD1 (6 bases). Trimming shortened V by 7 bases and J by 8 bases, and 12 bases separated the two germline ends. The CDR3 consists of 12 residues. The germline V gene has CDR1 SNHLY and CDR2 FYNNEI. CDR3 sequence reads: CASKRQEHTIYF. The CDR3 DNA sequence: TGTGCCAGCAAGAGACAGGAGCACACCATATATTTT.

This chain joins TRBV5-4 and TRBJ2-5, with D possibly being TRBD2 (5 bases). In germline, CDR1 is SGHNT, CDR2 YYREEE (reference sequence). The length of the CDR3 is 14 residues. Trimming left V 2 bases short and J 1 base short, with 9 bases between. The DNA for the CDR3 is TGTGCCAGCAGCTTCAGGAGCGGCCAAGAGACCCAGTACTTC. The encoded protein is CASSFRSGQETQYF.